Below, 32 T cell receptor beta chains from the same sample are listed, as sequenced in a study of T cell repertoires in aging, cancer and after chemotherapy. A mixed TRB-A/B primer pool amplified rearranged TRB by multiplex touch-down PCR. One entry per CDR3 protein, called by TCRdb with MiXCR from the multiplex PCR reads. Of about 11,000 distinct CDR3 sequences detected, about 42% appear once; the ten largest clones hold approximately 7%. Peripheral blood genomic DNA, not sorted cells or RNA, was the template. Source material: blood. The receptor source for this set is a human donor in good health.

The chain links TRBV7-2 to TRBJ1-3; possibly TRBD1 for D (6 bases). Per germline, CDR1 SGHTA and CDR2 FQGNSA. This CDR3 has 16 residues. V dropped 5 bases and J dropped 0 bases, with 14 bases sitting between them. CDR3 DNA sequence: TGTGCCAGCAGCGCCCGCCGGGGGCTCTCTGGAAACACCATATATTTT. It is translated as CASSARRGLSGNTIYF.

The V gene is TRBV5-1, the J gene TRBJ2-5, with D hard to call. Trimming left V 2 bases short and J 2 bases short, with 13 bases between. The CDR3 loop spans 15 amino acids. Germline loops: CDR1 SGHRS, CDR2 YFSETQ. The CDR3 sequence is CASSLGLAFQETQYF. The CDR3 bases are TGCGCCAGCAGCTTAGGGCTGGCTTTTCAAGAGACCCAGTACTTC.

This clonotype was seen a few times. CDR3 DNA: TGTGCCAGCAGTGAAGGTCCAGGGAGCGGAAACACCATATATTTT. Translation gives CASSEGPGSGNTIYF. J is TRBJ1-3 and V is TRBV6-1, with a weak D call TRBD1 (5 bases). The length of the CDR3 is 15 residues. CDR1 is MNHNS, CDR2 SASEGT, per germline. V lost 1 base, J lost 4 bases, and 11 bases lay in between.

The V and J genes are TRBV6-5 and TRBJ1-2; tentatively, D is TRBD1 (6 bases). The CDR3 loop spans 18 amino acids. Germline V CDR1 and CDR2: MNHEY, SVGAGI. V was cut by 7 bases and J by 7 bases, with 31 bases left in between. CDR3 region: CASISGELALSWGFGYTF. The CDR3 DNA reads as TGTGCCAGCATATCAGGGGAATTAGCGTTGAGTTGGGGCTTTGGCTACACCTTC.

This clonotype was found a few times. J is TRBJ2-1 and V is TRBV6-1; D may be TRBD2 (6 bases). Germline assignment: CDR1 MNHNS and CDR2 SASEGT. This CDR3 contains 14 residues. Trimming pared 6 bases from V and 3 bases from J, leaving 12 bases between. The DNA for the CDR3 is TGTGCCAGCAGCCGGGACTTCGACTACAATGAGCAGTTCTTC. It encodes CASSRDFDYNEQFF.

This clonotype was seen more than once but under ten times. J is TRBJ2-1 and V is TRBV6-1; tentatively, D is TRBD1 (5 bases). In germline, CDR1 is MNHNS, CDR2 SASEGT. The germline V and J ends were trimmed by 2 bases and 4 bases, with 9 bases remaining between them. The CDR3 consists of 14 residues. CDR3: CASSEPTEYNEQFF. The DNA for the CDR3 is TGTGCCAGCAGTGAACCGACAGAGTACAATGAGCAGTTCTTC.

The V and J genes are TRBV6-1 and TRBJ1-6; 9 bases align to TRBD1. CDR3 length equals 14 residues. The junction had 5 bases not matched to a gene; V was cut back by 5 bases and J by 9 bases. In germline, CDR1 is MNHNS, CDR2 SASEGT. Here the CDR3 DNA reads TGTGCCAGCAGTTCGACAGGGGGGGGTTCACCCCTCCACTTT. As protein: CASSSTGGGSPLHF.

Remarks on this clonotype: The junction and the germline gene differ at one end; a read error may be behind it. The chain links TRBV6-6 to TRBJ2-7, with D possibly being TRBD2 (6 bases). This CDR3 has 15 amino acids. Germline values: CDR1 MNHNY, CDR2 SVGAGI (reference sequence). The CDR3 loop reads CAISVSRDSPYEQYF. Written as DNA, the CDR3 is TGTGCCATCAGTGTTTCCCGGGACTCACCCTACGAGCAGTACTTC.

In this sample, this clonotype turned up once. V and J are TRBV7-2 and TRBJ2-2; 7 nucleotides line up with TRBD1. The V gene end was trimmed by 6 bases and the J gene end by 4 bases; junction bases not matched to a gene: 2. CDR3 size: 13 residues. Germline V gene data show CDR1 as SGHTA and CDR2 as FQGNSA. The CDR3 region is CASRGGPTGELFF. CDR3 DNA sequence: TGTGCCAGCAGAGGGGGCCCCACCGGGGAGCTGTTTTTT.

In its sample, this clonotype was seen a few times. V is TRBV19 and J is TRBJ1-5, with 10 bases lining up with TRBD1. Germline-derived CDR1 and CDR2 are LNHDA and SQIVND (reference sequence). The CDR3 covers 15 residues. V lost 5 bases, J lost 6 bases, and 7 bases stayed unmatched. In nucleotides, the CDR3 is TGTGCCAGTAGTCAGATGACAGGGGGCAGTCAGCCCCAGCATTTT. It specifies CASSQMTGGSQPQHF. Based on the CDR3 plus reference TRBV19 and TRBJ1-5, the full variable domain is DGGITQSPKYLFRKEGQNVTLSCEQNLNHDAMYWYRQDPGQGLRLIYYSQIVNDFQKGDIAEGYSVSREKKESFPLTVTSAQKNPTAFYLCASSQMTGGSQPQHFGDGTRLSIL.

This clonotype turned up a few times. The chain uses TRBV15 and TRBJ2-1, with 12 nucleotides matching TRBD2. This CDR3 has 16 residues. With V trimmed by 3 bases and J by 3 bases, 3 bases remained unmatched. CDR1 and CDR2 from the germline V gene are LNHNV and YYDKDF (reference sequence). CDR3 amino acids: CATSRRTSGVYNEQFF. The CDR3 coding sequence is TGTGCCACCAGCAGGAGGACTAGCGGGGTCTACAATGAGCAGTTCTTC.

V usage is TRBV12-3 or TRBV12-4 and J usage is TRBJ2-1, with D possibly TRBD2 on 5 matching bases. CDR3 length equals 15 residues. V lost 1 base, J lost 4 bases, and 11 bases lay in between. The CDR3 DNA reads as TGTGCCAGCAGTTTAGATGGACTGGAATACAATGAGCAGTTCTTC. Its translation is CASSLDGLEYNEQFF.

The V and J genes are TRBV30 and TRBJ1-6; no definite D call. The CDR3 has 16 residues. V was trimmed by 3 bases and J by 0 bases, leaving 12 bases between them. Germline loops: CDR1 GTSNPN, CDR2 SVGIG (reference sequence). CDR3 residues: CAWRDVGSSYNSPLHF. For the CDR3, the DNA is TGTGCCTGGAGAGATGTCGGGAGCTCCTATAATTCACCCCTCCACTTT.

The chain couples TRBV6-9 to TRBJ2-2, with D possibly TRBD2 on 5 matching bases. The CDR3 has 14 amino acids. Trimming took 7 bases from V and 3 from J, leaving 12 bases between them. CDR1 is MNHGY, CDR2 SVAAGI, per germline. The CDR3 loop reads CASKPSLYTGELFF. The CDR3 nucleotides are TGTGCCAGCAAACCTAGCCTTTACACCGGGGAGCTGTTTTTT.

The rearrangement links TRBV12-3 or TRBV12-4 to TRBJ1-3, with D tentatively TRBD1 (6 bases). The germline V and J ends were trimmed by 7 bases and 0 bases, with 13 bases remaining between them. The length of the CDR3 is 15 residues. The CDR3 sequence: CASTIGGFSGNTIYF. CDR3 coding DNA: TGTGCCAGCACTATAGGGGGTTTCTCTGGAAACACCATATATTTT.

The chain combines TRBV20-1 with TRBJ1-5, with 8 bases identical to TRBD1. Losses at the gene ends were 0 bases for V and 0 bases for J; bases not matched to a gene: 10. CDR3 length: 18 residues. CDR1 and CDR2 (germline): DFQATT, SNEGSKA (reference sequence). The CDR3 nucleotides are TGCAGTGCTAGAGATGGGCAGGGGGCGAGAAATAGCAATCAGCCCCAGCATTTT. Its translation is CSARDGQGARNSNQPQHF.

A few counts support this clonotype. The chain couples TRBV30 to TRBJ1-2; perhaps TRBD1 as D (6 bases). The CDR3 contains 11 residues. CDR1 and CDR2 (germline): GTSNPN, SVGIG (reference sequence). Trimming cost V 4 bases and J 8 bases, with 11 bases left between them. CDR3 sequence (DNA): TGTGCCTGGAATGGGGGCGGCGGCTACACCTTC. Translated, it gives CAWNGGGGYTF.

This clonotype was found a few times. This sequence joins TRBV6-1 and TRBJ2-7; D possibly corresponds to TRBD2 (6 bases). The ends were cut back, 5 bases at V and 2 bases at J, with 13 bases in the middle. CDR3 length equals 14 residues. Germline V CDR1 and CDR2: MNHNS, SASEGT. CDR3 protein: CASSYSGTAYEQYF. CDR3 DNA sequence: TGTGCCAGCAGTTACTCGGGGACTGCCTACGAGCAGTACTTC.

CDR3 coding DNA: TGTGCCAGTAGTATAGGCACGGGGGGGCCCGCCGGGGAGCTGTTTTTT. It yields the protein CASSIGTGGPAGELFF. The chain links TRBV19 to TRBJ2-2, with TRBD2 identical over 8 bases. The V segment lost 1 base and the J segment 6 bases; nucleotides outside the gene matches: 7. This CDR3 region has 16 residues. The germline gives CDR1 LNHDA, CDR2 SQIVND (reference sequence).

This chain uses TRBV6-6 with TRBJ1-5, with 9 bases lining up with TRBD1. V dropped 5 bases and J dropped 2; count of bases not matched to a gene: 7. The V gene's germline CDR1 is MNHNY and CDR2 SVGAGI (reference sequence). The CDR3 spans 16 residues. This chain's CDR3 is CASSPSTGGGNQPQHF. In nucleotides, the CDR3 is TGTGCCAGCAGTCCATCGACAGGGGGAGGCAATCAGCCCCAGCATTTT.

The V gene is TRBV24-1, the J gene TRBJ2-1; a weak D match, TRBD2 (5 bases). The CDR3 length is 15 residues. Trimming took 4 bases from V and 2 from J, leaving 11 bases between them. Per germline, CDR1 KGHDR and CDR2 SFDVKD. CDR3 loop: CATSEGAVTYNEQFF. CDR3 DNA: TGTGCCACCAGTGAGGGAGCGGTAACCTACAATGAGCAGTTCTTC.

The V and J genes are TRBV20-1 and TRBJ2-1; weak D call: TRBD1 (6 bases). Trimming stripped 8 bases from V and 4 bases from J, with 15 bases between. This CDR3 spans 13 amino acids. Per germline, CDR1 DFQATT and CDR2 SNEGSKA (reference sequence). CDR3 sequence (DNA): TGCAGTTTTCCGGGACACACTTACAATGAGCAGTTCTTC. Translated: CSFPGHTYNEQFF.

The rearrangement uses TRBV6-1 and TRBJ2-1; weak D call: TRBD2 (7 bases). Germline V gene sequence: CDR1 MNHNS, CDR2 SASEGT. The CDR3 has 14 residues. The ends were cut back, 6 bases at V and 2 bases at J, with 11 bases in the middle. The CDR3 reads CASSPGGAYNEQFF. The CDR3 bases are TGTGCCAGCAGCCCGGGGGGCGCCTACAATGAGCAGTTCTTC.

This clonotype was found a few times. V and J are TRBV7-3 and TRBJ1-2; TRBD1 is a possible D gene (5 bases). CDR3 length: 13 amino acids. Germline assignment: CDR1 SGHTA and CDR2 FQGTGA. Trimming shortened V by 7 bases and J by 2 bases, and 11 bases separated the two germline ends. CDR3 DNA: TGTGCCAGCACCCCGGGGGGGAACTATGGCTACACCTTC. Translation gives CASTPGGNYGYTF.

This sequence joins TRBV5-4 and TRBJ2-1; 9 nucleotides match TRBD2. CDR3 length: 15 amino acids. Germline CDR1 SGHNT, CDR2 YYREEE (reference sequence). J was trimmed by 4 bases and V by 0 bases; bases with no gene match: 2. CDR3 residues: CASSLGAGGYNEQFF. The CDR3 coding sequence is TGTGCCAGCAGCTTGGGTGCGGGGGGGTACAATGAGCAGTTCTTC.

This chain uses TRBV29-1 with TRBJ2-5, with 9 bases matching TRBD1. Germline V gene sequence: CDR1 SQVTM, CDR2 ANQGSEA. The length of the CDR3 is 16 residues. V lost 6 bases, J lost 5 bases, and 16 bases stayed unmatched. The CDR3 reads CSVDTLGGTGWETQYF. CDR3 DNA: TGCAGCGTCGACACCCTCGGGGGGACAGGGTGGGAGACCCAGTACTTC.

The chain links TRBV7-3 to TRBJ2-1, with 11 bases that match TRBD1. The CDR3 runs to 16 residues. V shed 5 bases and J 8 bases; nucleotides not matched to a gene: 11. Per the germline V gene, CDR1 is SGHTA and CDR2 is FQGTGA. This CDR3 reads CASSPRGTGGKDEQFF. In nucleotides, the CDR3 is TGTGCCAGCAGCCCCCGTGGGACAGGGGGGAAGGATGAGCAGTTCTTC.

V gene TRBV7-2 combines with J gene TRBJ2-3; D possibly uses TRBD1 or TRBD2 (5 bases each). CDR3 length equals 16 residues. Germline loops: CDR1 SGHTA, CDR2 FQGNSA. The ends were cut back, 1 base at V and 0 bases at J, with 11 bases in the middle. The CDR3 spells CASSLGGKTSTDTQYF. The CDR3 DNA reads TGTGCCAGCAGCTTAGGGGGGAAAACTAGCACAGATACGCAGTATTTT.

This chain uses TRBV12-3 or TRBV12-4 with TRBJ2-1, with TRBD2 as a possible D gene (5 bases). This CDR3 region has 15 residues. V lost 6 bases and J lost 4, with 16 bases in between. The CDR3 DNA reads TGTGCCAGCAGGCCCACTAGTGGCCGGTACAATGAGCAGTTCTTC. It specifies CASRPTSGRYNEQFF.

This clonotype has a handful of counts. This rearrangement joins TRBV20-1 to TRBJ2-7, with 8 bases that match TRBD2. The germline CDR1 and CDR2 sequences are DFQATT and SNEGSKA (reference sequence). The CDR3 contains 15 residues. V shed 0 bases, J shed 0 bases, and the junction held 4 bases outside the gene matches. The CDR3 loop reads CSARDPGLVSYEQYF. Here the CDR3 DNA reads TGCAGTGCTAGAGACCCGGGACTAGTCTCCTACGAGCAGTACTTC.

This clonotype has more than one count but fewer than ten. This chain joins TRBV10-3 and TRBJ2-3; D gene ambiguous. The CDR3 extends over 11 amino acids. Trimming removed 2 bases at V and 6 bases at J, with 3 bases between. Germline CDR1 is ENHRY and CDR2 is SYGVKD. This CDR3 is CAISEGDTQYF. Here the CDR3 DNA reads TGTGCCATCAGTGAGGGGGATACGCAGTATTTT.

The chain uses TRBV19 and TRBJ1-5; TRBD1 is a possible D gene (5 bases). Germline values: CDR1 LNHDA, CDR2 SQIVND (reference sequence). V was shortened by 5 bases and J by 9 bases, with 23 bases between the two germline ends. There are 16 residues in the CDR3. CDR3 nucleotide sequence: TGTGCCAGTAGTTCCGGGACGGGAGTTACGTTTCGGCCCCAGCATTTT. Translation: CASSSGTGVTFRPQHF. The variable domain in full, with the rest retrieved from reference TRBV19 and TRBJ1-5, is DGGITQSPKYLFRKEGQNVTLSCEQNLNHDAMYWYRQDPGQGLRLIYYSQIVNDFQKGDIAEGYSVSREKKESFPLTVTSAQKNPTAFYLCASSSGTGVTFRPQHFGDGTRLSIL.